These T cell receptor beta chains were read from a single sample in a study of shared clonotypes between healthy human individuals. Data came from immunoSEQ multiplex PCR; TCRdb stores just in-frame clones and leaves some out. Counted here are 2,100,000 or so clones, approximately 94% occurring once; the ten biggest clones make up around 0.13%. Specimen: naive CD4+ T cells sorted from blood. The receptors derive from a man younger than 35 in good health. Both conserved end residues are part of each CDR3. D genes are given only for firm matches. Clone size, where shown, is once, few, many, or a class for clones that have expanded.

D gene,V gene,clone size,J gene,CDR3 protein,CDR3 DNA
TRBD1,TRBV20-1,-,TRBJ1-1,CSARNRGPAFF,TGCAGTGCTAGGAACAGGGGGCCCGCTTTCTTT
-,TRBV7-2,-,TRBJ2-5,CASSLKGGGSRETQYF,TGTGCCAGCAGCTTAAAAGGGGGCGGGAGTCGAGAGACCCAGTACTTC
-,TRBV28,-,TRBJ2-6,CASSSPQGLSSGANVLTF,TGTGCCAGCAGTTCCCCACAGGGATTATCCTCTGGGGCCAACGTCCTGACTTTC
-,TRBV7-2,-,TRBJ1-2,CASSTDLGGIYGYTF,TGTGCCAGCAGCACTGACCTCGGCGGGATATATGGCTACACCTTC
-,TRBV6-6,-,TRBJ2-1,CASSPSGTNNEQFF,TGTGCCAGCAGTCCCTCGGGAACAAACAATGAGCAGTTCTTC
-,TRBV19,-,TRBJ1-4,CASSRAVATNEKLFF,TGTGCCAGTAGTAGGGCGGTTGCAACTAATGAAAAACTGTTTTTT
-,TRBV5-6,-,TRBJ2-3,CASSLVSGGDWRSDTQYF,TGTGCCAGCAGCTTAGTATCCGGGGGCGACTGGCGATCTGATACGCAGTATTTT
-,TRBV5-1,-,TRBJ2-7,CASSLDPGAPYEQYF,TGCGCCAGCAGCTTGGATCCTGGGGCCCCCTACGAGCAGTACTTC
-,TRBV5-1,-,TRBJ1-6,CASSLKSGESSYNSPLHF,TGCGCCAGCAGCTTAAAATCAGGGGAAAGCTCCTATAATTCACCCCTCCACTTT
-,TRBV6-5,-,TRBJ1-2,CASSTAGGYTF,TGTGCCAGCAGCACGGCGGGAGGCTACACCTTC
-,TRBV30,-,TRBJ1-1,CAWSPGVTNTEAFF,TGTGCCTGGAGTCCCGGGGTCACGAACACTGAAGCTTTCTTT
-,TRBV7-2,once,TRBJ2-3,CASSKRQGGGTDTQYF,TGTGCCAGCAGCAAACGACAGGGAGGCGGCACAGATACGCAGTATTTT
-,TRBV27,-,TRBJ2-7,CASSPIVGYEQYF,TGTGCCAGCAGTCCCATTGTGGGATACGAGCAGTACTTC
-,TRBV4-1,-,TRBJ2-1,CASSQEVVGGYNEQFF,TGCGCCAGCAGCCAAGAGGTAGTCGGTGGTTACAATGAGCAGTTCTTC
-,TRBV6-5,-,TRBJ2-2,CASSLRSNTGELFF,TGTGCCAGCAGTCTCCGGTCGAACACCGGGGAGCTGTTTTTT
TRBD1,TRBV27,-,TRBJ2-5,CASSLRPAGQGGETQYF,TGTGCCAGCAGTTTACGGCCCGCGGGACAGGGAGGAGAGACCCAGTACTTC
-,TRBV25-1,-,TRBJ2-1,CASSEYRTQGPSYNEQFF,TGTGCCAGCAGTGAATATAGGACCCAAGGCCCGTCCTACAATGAGCAGTTCTTC